The sequence of this T cell receptor (beta chain) was determined in a study of cytomegalovirus exposure and HLA in healthy donors. Study as a whole: Earlier findings included roughly 120 million unique TCR beta sequences obtained from 150 million to 200 million T cells.

Notes on the study in general: Rarity characterized most TCR sequences, yet some public TCRs appeared in many donors. TCR beta V segments were, for the most part, productive about 87% or about 30% of the time in an earlier analysis.

Vbeta (60) and Jbeta (13) primers were used in the PCR. Some clones are missing from TCRdb's copy, which holds only in-frame ones; the method was immunoSEQ multiplex PCR. This sample has about 170,000 clones, with around 80% found just once. About this clone itself: Its antigen is undetermined.

Donors likely had unrecorded immune exposures despite being nominally healthy when sampled. The specimen was PBMCs. The clonotype comes from a girl aged 5-17 years in good health and CMV-seropositive.

CDR3 amino acids: CASSYSTENTEAFF. For the CDR3, the DNA is TGTGCCAGCAGTTACTCGACAGAGAACACTGAAGCTTTCTTT. The chain links TRBV6-6 to TRBJ1-1; D may be TRBD1 (5 bases). The CDR3 totals 14 residues. Deletions cut 0 bases from V and 1 base from J, with 6 bases between. Germline V gene data show CDR1 as MNHNY and CDR2 as SVGAGI (reference sequence).